This passage covers 20 T cell receptor beta chains from one sample sequenced in a study of control samples from healthy donors and cancer patients. Profiled with immunoSEQ multiplex PCR; TCRdb holds only in-frame clones, not every one. The sample shows 75,000 to 95,000 clones, roughly nine tenths of them seen only once. Sequencing was carried out using PBMCs. The receptors shown here come from a woman in her forties or fifties with colorectal cancer.

The J gene is TRBJ1-1, the V gene TRBV7-2; TRBD1 aligns across 8 bases. Germline V CDR1 and CDR2: SGHTA, FQGNSA. After removal of 5 bases from V and 4 bases from J, the junction contained 21 bases not matched to a gene. The CDR3 consists of 19 residues. The CDR3 DNA follows: TGTGCCAGCAGCCGCCATATAGACAGGGGCCTCATCCGCTTCACTGAAGCTTTCTTT. Its protein product is CASSRHIDRGLIRFTEAFF.

The rearrangement joins TRBV6-5 to TRBJ2-7; maybe TRBD1 (5 bases). Germline values: CDR1 MNHEY, CDR2 SVGAGI. Trimming removed 6 bases at V and 1 base at J, with 13 bases between. The CDR3 contains 14 residues. CDR3 sequence (DNA): TGTGCCAGCAGGAAGGGGTTCCCATCCTACGAGCAGTACGTC. Translation: CASRKGFPSYEQYV.

CDR3: CASSSGLVSADTQYF. CDR3 nucleotides: TGTGCCAGCAGCTCAGGACTAGTGAGTGCAGATACGCAGTATTTT. The J gene is TRBJ2-3, the V gene TRBV7-6; 7 positions match TRBD2. Germline V lookup: CDR1 SGHVS, CDR2 FNYEAQ. V was clipped by 4 bases and J by 4 bases; unmatched bases: 8. CDR3 length: 15 residues.

The chain carries TRBV6-2 or TRBV6-3 and TRBJ1-1; tentatively, D is TRBD1 (5 bases). This CDR3 spans 14 amino acids. The germline V and J ends were trimmed by 2 bases and 5 bases, with 12 bases remaining between them. Germline V CDR1 and CDR2: MNHEY, SVGEGT. The CDR3 loop is CASSYSGRATEAFF. DNA for the CDR3: TGTGCCAGCAGTTACAGCGGCAGGGCTACTGAAGCTTTCTTT.

This clone was seen a handful of times. The chain links TRBV7-8 to TRBJ1-3; D is unresolved. This CDR3 has 15 amino acids. In germline, CDR1 is SGHVS, CDR2 FQNEAQ. V was shortened by 2 bases and J by 0 bases, with 8 bases between the two germline ends. The CDR3 here is CASSLSGFSGNTIYF. CDR3 coding DNA: TGTGCCAGCAGCTTATCCGGCTTCTCTGGAAACACCATATATTTT.

V is TRBV14 and J is TRBJ1-2; D is unclear. Trimming took off 0 bases at V and 7 bases at J, with 15 bases between the two ends. Germline V gene data show CDR1 as SGHDN and CDR2 as FVKESK. The CDR3 has 15 amino acids. CDR3 sequence (DNA): TGTGCCAGCAGCCAAGATCTAGTGACCGTTGTTGGCTACACCTTC. It is translated as CASSQDLVTVVGYTF.

The chain links TRBV3-1 (or the pseudogene TRBV3-2) to TRBJ2-7, with D possibly matching TRBD1 (5 bases). CDR1 and CDR2 from the germline V gene are LGHDT and YNNKEL (reference sequence). The CDR3 has 13 amino acids. V was trimmed by 6 bases and J by 4 bases, leaving 13 bases between them. CDR3 region: CASRNQGDYEQYV. CDR3 in DNA: TGTGCCAGCAGAAATCAAGGGGATTACGAGCAGTACGTC.

The chain carries TRBV6-1 and TRBJ2-5; D may match TRBD1 or TRBD2 (5 bases each). The CDR3 has 13 residues. Per germline, CDR1 MNHNS and CDR2 SASEGT. Trimming cost V 3 bases and J 6 bases, with 11 bases left between them. The CDR3 protein is CASSDEGFKTQYF. The CDR3, as DNA: TGTGCCAGCAGTGATGAGGGGTTTAAGACCCAGTACTTC.

V gene TRBV3-1 (or the pseudogene TRBV3-2) combines with J gene TRBJ2-7, with D tentatively TRBD1 (5 bases). Germline V gene data show CDR1 as LGHDT and CDR2 as YNNKEL (reference sequence). CDR3 length equals 14 residues. V shed 5 bases and J shed 2 bases, with 13 bases lying between them. The CDR3 sequence: CASSAHQGPYEQYV. In nucleotides, the CDR3 is TGTGCCAGCAGCGCCCACCAGGGTCCCTACGAGCAGTACGTC.

The genes are TRBV14 and TRBJ2-3, with a possible D match to TRBD2 (5 bases). This CDR3 has 16 residues. CDR1 and CDR2 (germline): SGHDN, FVKESK. Trimming left V 3 bases short and J 4 bases short, with 17 bases between. The CDR3 sequence: CASSQPLGFGADTQYF. The CDR3 DNA sequence: TGTGCCAGCAGCCAGCCTCTCGGGTTCGGGGCAGATACGCAGTATTTT. The full variable domain, in which reference TRBV14 and TRBJ2-3 provide the parts outside the CDR3, is EAGVTQFPSHSVIEKGQTVTLRCDPISGHDNLYWYRRVMGKEIKFLLHFVKESKQDESGMPNNRFLAERTGGTYSTLKVQPAELEDSGVYFCASSQPLGFGADTQYFGPGTRLTVL.

The CDR3 nucleotides are TGTGCCAGCAGTCCCCGGGGGCAGTACAATGAGCAGTTCTTC. Its protein product is CASSPRGQYNEQFF. The rearrangement uses TRBV28 and TRBJ2-1, with D perhaps assigned TRBD1 or TRBD2 (6 bases each). The CDR3 is 14 amino acids. V gave up 5 bases and J gave up 4 bases, with 12 bases separating them. CDR1 is MDHEN, CDR2 SYDVKM, per germline.

The chain carries TRBV23-1 and TRBJ1-5; D not resolved. TRBV23-1 is annotated as an ORF whose role is uncertain. This CDR3 comprises 18 residues. V dropped 4 bases and J dropped 1 base, with 20 bases sitting between them. The CDR3 loop is CASSLIGGFVSSNQPQHF. CDR3 sequence (DNA): TGCGCCAGCAGTCTGATCGGAGGATTTGTTTCAAGCAATCAGCCCCAGCATTTT.

The chain carries TRBV3-1 (or the pseudogene TRBV3-2) and TRBJ2-5; D remains unclear. The CDR3 covers 12 residues. Trimming took off 3 bases at V and 5 bases at J, with 7 bases between the two ends. CDR1 is LGHDT and CDR2 is YNNKEL in the germline V gene (reference sequence). As DNA, the CDR3 is TGTGCCAGCAGCCACCGGACCGAGACCCAGTACTTC. This translates into CASSHRTETQYF.

The chain recombines TRBV30 with TRBJ1-5; weak D call: TRBD1 (5 bases). The CDR3 extends over 14 amino acids. Deletions cut 2 bases from V and 2 bases from J, with 10 bases between. The germline gives CDR1 GTSNPN, CDR2 SVGIG (reference sequence). CDR3 amino acids: CAWSLGGGNQPQHF. The CDR3 coding sequence is TGTGCCTGGAGTCTTGGGGGTGGCAATCAGCCCCAGCATTTT.

The chain recombines TRBV4-3 with TRBJ1-2; 7 nucleotides align to TRBD1. The V gene's germline CDR1 is LGHNA and CDR2 YSLEER. With 0 bases clipped from V and 7 bases from J, the junction kept 8 bases outside the gene matches. The CDR3 has 15 residues. The CDR3 spells CASSQDRGGASGYTF. DNA for the CDR3: TGCGCCAGCAGCCAAGATCGAGGGGGCGCAAGTGGCTACACCTTC.

The chain carries TRBV19 and TRBJ1-6, with D hard to call. The V end was cut by 0 bases, the J end by 5 bases, with 5 bases between. The CDR3 runs to 14 residues. From germline, CDR1 is LNHDA and CDR2 SQIVND (reference sequence). The CDR3 DNA sequence: TGTGCCAGTAGTATAGATCGAAATAATTCACCCCTCCACTTT. This codes for CASSIDRNNSPLHF.

The CDR3 loop reads CASSTSLFNTEAFF. The CDR3 nucleotides read TGTGCCAGCAGCACTAGCTTATTTAACACTGAAGCTTTCTTT. V is TRBV7-2 and J is TRBJ1-1; D not resolved. The CDR3 loop spans 14 amino acids. Looked up from germline, CDR1 is SGHTA and CDR2 is FQGNSA. Trimming stripped 5 bases from V and 2 bases from J, with 12 bases between.

V gene TRBV2 combines with J gene TRBJ1-3; D is uncertain. This CDR3 spans 17 amino acids. Germline V gene lookup returns CDR1 SNHLY and CDR2 FYNNEI. The V end lost 6 bases, the J end lost 2 bases, and 20 bases lay between the germline ends. The CDR3 sequence is CASSASLGKIPGNTIYF. DNA for the CDR3: TGTGCCAGCAGCGCCTCGCTGGGGAAAATTCCTGGAAACACCATATATTTT.

V usage is TRBV28 and J usage is TRBJ1-5; D is undetermined. Deletions cut 2 bases from V and 8 bases from J, with 10 bases between. The germline CDR1 and CDR2 sequences are MDHEN and SYDVKM. The CDR3 runs to 13 residues. Here the CDR3 reads CASSLDWIKPQHF. CDR3 nucleotide sequence: TGTGCCAGCAGTTTAGACTGGATCAAGCCCCAGCATTTT.

The genes are TRBV5-6 and TRBJ2-1, with TRBD1 identical over 8 bases. The V gene end was trimmed by 3 bases and the J gene end by 10 bases; junction bases not matched to a gene: 9. CDR1 is SGHDT and CDR2 is YYEEEE in the germline V gene. The CDR3 runs to 14 residues. This CDR3 is CASSSGQGAQEQFF. CDR3 in DNA: TGTGCCAGCAGCTCTGGACAGGGAGCTCAAGAGCAGTTCTTC.